Shown below are 17 T cell receptor beta chains from a single sample sequenced in a study of identifying expanded T cells in peripheral blood. The method was immunoSEQ multiplex PCR; TCRdb's version includes in-frame clones alone and lacks a portion of them. The sample has tens of thousands of clones, approximately 84% seen once; the top ten hold 4.5%. What was sequenced was blood. The receptors derive from a person aged 18 to 75 in good health.

The chain employs TRBV19 and TRBJ2-2; D is perhaps TRBD1 or TRBD2 (5 bases each). Germline lookup yields CDR1 LNHDA and CDR2 SQIVND (reference sequence). The CDR3 is 15 amino acids. V lost 3 bases and J 3 bases, leaving 11 bases between the germline ends. CDR3: CASSIGNRYTGELFF. CDR3 in DNA: TGTGCCAGTAGTATCGGGAACAGGTACACCGGGGAGCTGTTTTTT.

This chain joins TRBV28 and TRBJ1-2, with no clear D. This CDR3 region has 15 residues. Deletions cut 6 bases from V and 3 bases from J, with 17 bases between. The V gene's germline CDR1 is MDHEN and CDR2 SYDVKM. In DNA form, the CDR3 reads TGTGCCAGCAGCACCACTTCAGAATCTTACTATGGCTACACCTTC. It specifies CASSTTSESYYGYTF.

This clone was found a few times. The chain carries TRBV2 and TRBJ1-2; D may be TRBD1 (5 bases). This CDR3 contains 14 residues. V was shortened by 7 bases and J by 1 base, with 13 bases between the two germline ends. The V gene's germline CDR1 is SNHLY and CDR2 FYNNEI. The CDR3 reads CASNPQGVNYGYTF. The CDR3 bases are TGTGCCAGCAACCCTCAGGGAGTTAACTATGGCTACACCTTC.

CDR3 sequence reads: CASSLDTANGNTIYF. In DNA form, the CDR3 reads TGTGCCAGCAGCTTGGATACAGCCAACGGAAACACCATATATTTT. The chain carries TRBV11-2 and TRBJ1-3; D not certain. Trimming shortened V by 3 bases and J by 4 bases, and 13 bases separated the two germline ends. Germline V CDR1 and CDR2: SGHAT, FQNNGV. The CDR3 length is 15 residues.

The genes are TRBV7-8 and TRBJ2-7; tentatively, D is TRBD2 (5 bases). V was clipped by 5 bases and J by 1 base, with 15 bases between them. The CDR3 runs 15 residues. CDR1 and CDR2 (germline): SGHVS, FQNEAQ. The CDR3 DNA reads TGTGCCAGCAGCCCGCGTCTGGGAGCTTCCTACGAGCAGTACTTC. This gives the protein CASSPRLGASYEQYF.

The genes are TRBV19 and TRBJ1-1; D may be TRBD1 (5 bases). This CDR3 contains 14 residues. V lost 4 bases and J lost 5, with 14 bases in between. In germline, CDR1 is LNHDA, CDR2 SQIVND (reference sequence). The CDR3 DNA sequence: TGTGCCAGTAGTACCGGGGGATATCTGACTGAAGCTTTCTTT. Translated, it gives CASSTGGYLTEAFF.

The chain links TRBV7-8 to TRBJ2-3; 12 positions match TRBD1. The CDR3 is 18 amino acids. Germline V gives CDR1 SGHVS, CDR2 FQNEAQ. V lost 1 base to trimming and J lost 1 base; unmatched junction nucleotides: 6. CDR3 coding DNA: TGTGCCAGCAGCTTAGACCCGGGACAGGGGGCGGGCACAGATACGCAGTATTTT. Protein sequence: CASSLDPGQGAGTDTQYF.

This rearrangement joins TRBV27 to TRBJ1-1, with D tentatively TRBD1 (5 bases). V was shortened by 0 bases and J by 0 bases, with 11 bases between the two germline ends. Germline CDR1 is MNHEY and CDR2 is SMNVEV (reference sequence). The CDR3 length is 16 residues. The CDR3 nucleotides are TGTGCCAGCAGTTTATCGACAGTCCGGATGAACACTGAAGCTTTCTTT. Translation gives CASSLSTVRMNTEAFF.

The chain couples TRBV7-9 to TRBJ2-7; D is unclear. V was clipped by 4 bases and J by 3 bases, with 10 bases between them. The CDR3 is 13 residues long. The V gene's germline CDR1 is SEHNR and CDR2 FQNEAQ (reference sequence). CDR3 protein: CASSYRTVYEQYF. DNA of the CDR3: TGTGCCAGCAGCTACCGGACGGTCTACGAGCAGTACTTC.

This clone was detected only once. The genes are TRBV19 and TRBJ2-1, with D maybe TRBD1 (6 bases). The V gene lost 6 bases and the J gene lost 1 base, with 13 bases spanning the gap. Per the germline V gene, CDR1 is LNHDA and CDR2 is SQIVND (reference sequence). The CDR3 loop spans 15 amino acids. Written as DNA, the CDR3 is TGTGCCAGTAGCCCCGGACAGATGTCCTACAATGAGCAGTTCTTC. Translating gives CASSPGQMSYNEQFF.

This chain links TRBV20-1 with TRBJ2-1, with D perhaps TRBD2 (5 bases). Germline V lookup: CDR1 DFQATT, CDR2 SNEGSKA (reference sequence). V was cut by 3 bases and J by 15 bases, with 12 bases left in between. The CDR3 consists of 10 residues. CDR3 in amino acids: CSASHERMFF. DNA of the CDR3: TGCAGTGCTAGTCACGAGCGGATGTTCTTC.

The chain employs TRBV4-1 and TRBJ1-5; 9 nucleotides match TRBD1. Trimming at V came to 2 bases and at J to 3 bases, leaving 8 bases not matched to a gene. Germline V gives CDR1 MGHRA, CDR2 YSYEKL. CDR3 length equals 17 residues. The CDR3 here is CASSQNLQGASNQPQHF. CDR3 nucleotides: TGCGCCAGCAGCCAAAACTTACAGGGGGCCTCCAATCAGCCCCAGCATTTT.

The chain couples TRBV4-1 to TRBJ1-2; 8 nucleotides agree with TRBD1. The CDR3 consists of 14 residues. Germline CDR1 reads MGHRA; CDR2 reads YSYEKL. V lost 4 bases and J lost 7; bases outside the gene matches: 8. The DNA for the CDR3 is TGCGCCAGCAGCCGCGCAGGGGGCGAGATTGGCTACACCTTC. As protein: CASSRAGGEIGYTF.

The chain couples TRBV2 to TRBJ1-6; 7 bases agree with TRBD1. The CDR3 has 13 amino acids. CDR1 and CDR2 from the germline V gene are SNHLY and FYNNEI. V lost 7 bases, J lost 7 bases, and 4 bases stayed unmatched. The CDR3 DNA follows: TGTGCCAGCACTGTGGGACAGAATTCACCCCTCCACTTT. Translating it yields CASTVGQNSPLHF.

V gene TRBV5-6 combines with J gene TRBJ2-7; D is unresolved. The germline CDR1 and CDR2 sequences are SGHDT and YYEEEE. V was clipped by 0 bases and J by 4 bases, with 8 bases between them. CDR3 length: 13 amino acids. For the CDR3, the DNA is TGTGCCAGCAGCTTGGTCCCTGTTTACGAGCAGTACTTC. Protein sequence: CASSLVPVYEQYF.

V gene TRBV2 combines with J gene TRBJ2-5; TRBD2 might be the D (5 bases). Germline V gene lookup returns CDR1 SNHLY and CDR2 FYNNEI. Trimming shortened V by 6 bases and J by 5 bases, and 10 bases separated the two germline ends. The CDR3 runs 12 residues. The CDR3 protein is CASSNSGETQYF. The DNA for the CDR3 is TGTGCCAGCAGCAACTCGGGGGAGACCCAGTACTTC.

The rearrangement joins TRBV7-6 to TRBJ2-1, with D hard to call. The germline CDR1 and CDR2 sequences are SGHVS and FNYEAQ. The V end lost 5 bases, the J end lost 4 bases, and 3 bases lay between the germline ends. This CDR3 is built from 11 residues. CDR3: CASSVYNEQFF. The CDR3 bases are TGTGCCAGCAGCGTATACAATGAGCAGTTCTTC.